Listed here are 24 T cell receptor beta chains from one sample, sequenced in a study of T-cell reconstitution after alpha-beta-depleted transplantation in children. For TCRbeta, the library was prepared with unique molecular identifiers. TCRdb independently ran MiXCR on the PCR reads; one entry per CDR3 protein. The sample has 450,000 to 600,000 distinct CDR3 sequences; approximately 10% are singletons. Sequenced here: PBMCs, sampled before TCRalphabeta/CD19-depleted stem cell transplant. Every receptor here comes from a child aged 2 to 15 with inherited bone marrow failure, due to receive a stem cell transplant.

The chain employs TRBV12-3 or TRBV12-4 and TRBJ1-4; no firm D call. V was trimmed by 1 base and J by 7 bases, leaving 10 bases between them. The CDR3 is made up of 14 amino acids. The CDR3 nucleotides read TGTGCCAGCAGTTTAGGGTATATGGGTGAAAAACTGTTTTTT. It translates to CASSLGYMGEKLFF.

V and J are TRBV30 and TRBJ2-1; D is possibly TRBD1 (5 bases). The CDR3 consists of 15 residues. The germline CDR1 and CDR2 sequences are GTSNPN and SVGIG (reference sequence). The germline V and J ends were trimmed by 2 bases and 14 bases, with 25 bases remaining between them. The CDR3 here is CAWSPLPSGAFFEFF. The DNA for the CDR3 is TGTGCCTGGAGTCCACTCCCATCTGGGGCATTCTTCGAGTTCTTC.

This clonotype showed up many times. The CDR3 bases are TGTGCCAGCAGTCTCATAGCGGGATGGCATGAGCAGTTCTTC. This codes for CASSLIAGWHEQFF. The rearrangement links TRBV27 to TRBJ2-1, with TRBD2 identical over 8 bases. J gave up 8 bases and V 5 bases, and 8 bases lay outside the gene matches. The CDR3 length is 14 residues. Per the germline V gene, CDR1 is MNHEY and CDR2 is SMNVEV (reference sequence).

The rearrangement uses TRBV30 and TRBJ2-1; D unclear. The CDR3 totals 11 residues. Per the germline V gene, CDR1 is GTSNPN and CDR2 is SVGIG (reference sequence). The V and J ends lost 1 base and 4 bases respectively, with 2 bases between them. The CDR3 DNA reads as TGTGCCTGGAGTGAGTACAATGAGCAGTTCTTC. Translation: CAWSEYNEQFF.

The V call is TRBV27, the J call TRBJ2-7; D remains ambiguous. V dropped 9 bases and J dropped 6 bases, with 12 bases sitting between them. The CDR3 is 11 residues long. The V gene's germline CDR1 is MNHEY and CDR2 SMNVEV (reference sequence). CDR3 bases: TGTGCCAGACCCTTTGCTGTCGAGCAGTACTTC. Protein product: CARPFAVEQYF.

Of note for this clonotype: Since a much larger clone is just one base distant, this may be a read error. The CDR3 carries no conserved terminal phenylalanine or tryptophan, so it likely arises from a read error. In DNA, the CDR3 is TGCGCCAGCACCTGGGGTTCTTTAGGAGGAAACACCATATATTTA. Encoded protein: CASTWGSLGGNTIYL. The chain employs TRBV5-1 and TRBJ1-3, with D unresolved. V lost 6 bases and J 4 bases, leaving 17 bases between the germline ends. The germline V gene has CDR1 SGHRS and CDR2 YFSETQ. The CDR3 consists of 15 residues.

This clonotype was counted only a few times. The V and J genes are TRBV18 and TRBJ2-7; D is unresolved. This CDR3 region has 16 residues. V was clipped by 5 bases and J by 0 bases, with 17 bases between them. Germline V gives CDR1 KGHSH, CDR2 LQKENI. The CDR3 spells CASSADQLKSSYEQYF. CDR3 in DNA: TGTGCCAGCTCAGCGGATCAGCTCAAGAGCTCCTACGAGCAGTACTTC.

This clonotype appeared many times. The V and J genes are TRBV5-1 and TRBJ2-3; no clear D. The V end was cut by 0 bases, the J end by 2 bases, with 4 bases between. This CDR3 region has 13 residues. CDR1 and CDR2 from the germline V gene are SGHRS and YFSETQ. CDR3 amino acids: CASSLDVTDTQYF. The CDR3 DNA reads TGCGCCAGCAGCTTGGATGTCACAGATACGCAGTATTTT.

This clonotype has a count of ten or more. The chain carries TRBV10-2 and TRBJ2-3, with 8 bases aligning to TRBD2. With V trimmed by 1 base and J by 4 bases, 1 base remained unmatched. CDR3 length equals 14 residues. Germline V gene data show CDR1 as WSHSY and CDR2 as SAAADI. The CDR3 DNA is TGCGCCAGCAGTGAGTGGCGGGGGGCAGATACGCAGTATTTT. Encoded protein: CASSEWRGADTQYF.

This clonotype was seen a handful of times. This chain connects TRBV5-1 to TRBJ1-4; no clear D. CDR1 and CDR2 (germline): SGHRS, YFSETQ. The CDR3 covers 15 residues. Between the trimmed V and J ends, which lost 4 bases and 8 bases, there was a span of 18 bases. The CDR3 bases are TGCGCCAGCAGCCGAGGAGACCCCGGGAAGGAAAAACTGTTTTTT. Its translation: CASSRGDPGKEKLFF.

At least ten counts were recorded for this clonotype. This chain uses TRBV29-1 with TRBJ2-7, with D possibly TRBD2 on 6 matching bases. Germline V gene data show CDR1 as SQVTM and CDR2 as ANQGSEA. This CDR3 has 12 amino acids. V was pared by 4 bases and J by 2 bases, with 9 bases between. CDR3 DNA sequence: TGCAGCGTTGGATCTAGCGCCTACGAGCAGTACTTC. Its protein is CSVGSSAYEQYF.

The gene calls are TRBV30 and TRBJ1-5, with 7 positions matching TRBD1. Germline loops: CDR1 GTSNPN, CDR2 SVGIG (reference sequence). The CDR3 is 17 amino acids. V gave up 2 bases and J gave up 2 bases; unmatched junction bases: 12. The CDR3 sequence is CAWSLGQPFRGNQPQHF. DNA for the CDR3: TGTGCCTGGAGTTTGGGACAGCCCTTTAGGGGCAATCAGCCCCAGCATTTT.

DNA of the CDR3: TGTGCCAGCAGTTACTCGCCGGACAGCCATAATTCACCCCTCCACTTT. This gives the protein CASSYSPDSHNSPLHF. The gene calls are TRBV6-5 and TRBJ1-6; TRBD1 is a possible D gene (6 bases). The CDR3 covers 16 residues. Deletions cut 0 bases from V and 5 bases from J, with 11 bases between. Germline V CDR1 and CDR2: MNHEY, SVGAGI.

This clonotype showed up just a few times. This chain joins TRBV7-2 and TRBJ1-5; TRBD1 matches 7 bases. Unmatched junction bases numbered 6, after V lost 11 bases and J lost 2 bases. The CDR3 sequence is 13 residues long. The germline CDR1 and CDR2 sequences are SGHTA and FQGNSA. CDR3 sequence: CAAGGLGNQPQHF. CDR3 in DNA: TGTGCCGCAGGGGGACTGGGCAATCAGCCCCAGCATTTT.

This clonotype was observed many times. One end of the junction does not line up with germline, which may come from a read error. The J gene is TRBJ2-7, the V gene TRBV7-7, with 10 nucleotides matching TRBD2. Germline loops: CDR1 SSHAT, CDR2 FNYEAQ (reference sequence). This CDR3 contains 17 residues. For the CDR3, the DNA is TGTGCTAGCAGCGATGGACTAGCGGCGAGCCTATTCTACGAGCAGTACTTC. Amino acid sequence: CASSDGLAASLFYEQYF.

This clonotype came up a few times. The chain links TRBV30 to TRBJ2-7, with TRBD2 identical over 11 bases. This CDR3 has 15 residues. The trim removed 8 bases at V and 4 bases at J, leaving 13 bases unmatched. From germline, CDR1 is GTSNPN and CDR2 SVGIG (reference sequence). CDR3 sequence: CAGNVVAGGPYEQYF. The CDR3 DNA sequence: TGTGCCGGAAATGTAGTAGCGGGAGGGCCGTACGAGCAGTACTTC.

This clonotype was observed at least ten times. The chain is built from TRBV4-3 and TRBJ2-3; perhaps D is TRBD1 or TRBD2 (5 bases each). Germline V gene lookup returns CDR1 LGHNA and CDR2 YSLEER. The CDR3 has 16 residues. Trimming stripped 0 bases from V and 0 bases from J, with 10 bases between. The CDR3, as DNA: TGCGCCAGCAGCCAAGATCGAGGGGCTAGCACAGATACGCAGTATTTT. It specifies CASSQDRGASTDTQYF.

J is TRBJ2-7 and V is TRBV20-1, with D perhaps TRBD1 (5 bases). Germline lookup yields CDR1 DFQATT and CDR2 SNEGSKA (reference sequence). V lost 0 bases and J 2 bases, leaving 14 bases between the germline ends. This CDR3 is built from 15 residues. CDR3 in amino acids: CSARDVDRNAYEQYF. CDR3 nucleotide sequence: TGCAGTGCTAGAGATGTCGACAGAAACGCCTACGAGCAGTACTTC.

This clonotype was seen at least ten times. This chain joins TRBV27 and TRBJ2-4; TRBD1 aligns across 7 bases. Germline-derived CDR1 and CDR2 are MNHEY and SMNVEV (reference sequence). The CDR3 has 15 amino acids. The ends lost 5 bases at V and 1 base at J; junction bases unmatched: 5. The CDR3 DNA is TGTGCCAGCAGTAGAACAGGGGTGGCCAAAAACATTCAGTACTTC. This sequence encodes CASSRTGVAKNIQYF.

In this sample, this clonotype turned up many times. The V and J genes are TRBV12-3 or TRBV12-4 and TRBJ2-2; 11 positions match TRBD2. The CDR3 consists of 16 residues. Germline trimming cut 10 bases from V and 6 bases from J; bases unmatched to any gene: 13. DNA for the CDR3: TGTGCCACCAAAATGATGACTAGCGGGATTGCCGGGGAGCTGTTTTTT. Protein sequence: CATKMMTSGIAGELFF.

The chain has TRBV10-3 and TRBJ2-3, with TRBD2 matching 12 bases. The J segment lost 4 bases and the V segment lost 7 bases, leaving 9 bases of the junction unmatched. The CDR3 runs to 16 residues. In germline, CDR1 is ENHRY, CDR2 SYGVKD. The CDR3 nucleotides are TGTGCCATCACCGACCGACTAGCGGGAGAATCAGATACGCAGTATTTT. It encodes CAITDRLAGESDTQYF.

In the case of this clonotype: A much larger clone is a single base away; this may be a read error. The J gene is TRBJ2-1, the V gene TRBV5-1, with D perhaps TRBD2 (6 bases). V gave up 0 bases and J gave up 9 bases, with 10 bases separating them. Germline V gives CDR1 SGHRS, CDR2 YFSETQ. This CDR3 region has 13 residues. CDR3 sequence (DNA): TGCGCCAGCAGCTTGGAAAGTAGCGGTGAGCAGTTCTTC. This gives the protein CASSLESSGEQFF.

Notes on this clonotype: A much larger clonotype is one base distant, so this may be a read error. CDR3 nucleotide sequence: TGTGCCGGCAGCCCGCTAGCGGGAAATGTACCCGGGGAGCTGTTTTTT. Protein: CAGSPLAGNVPGELFF. This rearrangement joins TRBV11-2 to TRBJ2-2; 9 nucleotides line up with TRBD2. The CDR3 covers 16 residues. Germline CDR1 reads SGHAT; CDR2 reads FQNNGV.

The table lists this clonotype with a few counts. The CDR3 DNA follows: TGCGCCAGCAGCTTGGGACAGGGGGGCTCCTACGAGCAGTACTTC. Amino acids: CASSLGQGGSYEQYF. This chain connects TRBV5-1 to TRBJ2-7; 9 bases fit TRBD1. The V gene's germline CDR1 is SGHRS and CDR2 YFSETQ. The CDR3 runs 15 residues. The J segment lost 0 bases and the V segment lost 0 bases, leaving 1 base of the junction unmatched.